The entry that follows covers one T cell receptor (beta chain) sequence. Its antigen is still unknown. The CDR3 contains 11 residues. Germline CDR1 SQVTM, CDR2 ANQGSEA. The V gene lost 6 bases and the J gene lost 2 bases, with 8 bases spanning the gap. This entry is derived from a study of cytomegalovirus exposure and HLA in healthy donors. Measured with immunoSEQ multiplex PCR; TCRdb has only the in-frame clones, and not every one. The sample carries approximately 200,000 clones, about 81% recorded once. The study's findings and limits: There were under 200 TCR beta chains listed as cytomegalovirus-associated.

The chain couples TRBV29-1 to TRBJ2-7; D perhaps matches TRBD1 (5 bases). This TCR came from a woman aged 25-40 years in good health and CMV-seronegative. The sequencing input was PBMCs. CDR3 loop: CSVRQTYEQYF. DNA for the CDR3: TGCAGCGTCCGACAGACCTACGAGCAGTACTTC.